This T cell receptor beta chain was observed in a study of blood T cell repertoires in COVID-19. Study-wide context: From the United States, Italy and Spain came samples of acute and convalescent COVID-19.

The participants were between roughly 18 and 89 years old and came from about two dozen US areas. Cohort 3 recovery required two negative PCRs, clearance, or symptom resolution. Authors' processing steps: Estimates of nucleated cell counts were drawn from the amplification of reference gene primers. Measured with immunoSEQ multiplex PCR; TCRdb has only the in-frame clones, and not every one. The V and J calls and clone size were taken over from that table, and D and trimming were inferred from the DNA. Among about 330,000 clones listed, approximately 90% were seen once. The germline CDR1 and CDR2 sequences are MNHEY and SVGAGI. With 2 bases clipped from V and 4 bases from J, the junction kept 5 bases outside the gene matches. This CDR3 contains 16 residues.

The rearrangement links TRBV6-5 to TRBJ2-2; 9 bases map to TRBD1. The receptor was isolated from a woman aged 25 to 39 who had recovered from COVID-19. The sequencing sample was made of PBMCs or T cells enriched from blood (not recorded which). The CDR3 DNA follows: TGTGCCAGCAGTTACACCCGGACAGGGGTCACCGGGGAGCTGTTTTTT. This codes for CASSYTRTGVTGELFF.